These 5 T cell receptor beta chains came from one sample sequenced in a study of blood T cell repertoires in COVID-19 (dated by TCRdb to the early 2020s). Library construction relied on the immunoSEQ multiplex PCR assay. As stored in TCRdb, this immuneACCESS dataset retains in-frame rearrangements with V and J assigned. A fraction of the clones does not appear; measured against another copy, unresolved V genes explain less than half of the discrepancy, and the remainder lacks a known reason. The sample table records 350,000 to 450,000 clones; approximately 81% of these occur just once. In total, the top ten clones hold approximately 3.7% of the sample. Sequencing used peripheral blood. Receptors were obtained from a woman between 18 and 30 years old with acute or convalescent COVID-19.

The CDR3 reads CAISEQGLTGELFF. The CDR3 DNA reads TGTGCCATCAGTGAGCAGGGACTTACCGGGGAGCTGTTTTTT. The chain is built from TRBV10-3 and TRBJ2-2, with D possibly matching TRBD2 (6 bases). V was cut by 2 bases and J by 5 bases, with 9 bases left in between. This CDR3 has 14 residues. In germline, CDR1 is ENHRY, CDR2 SYGVKD.

The chain links TRBV11-3 to TRBJ2-2; no reliable D call. Looked up from germline, CDR1 is SGHNT and CDR2 is YENEEA. This CDR3 has 16 residues. V gave up 1 base and J gave up 1 base, with 10 bases separating them. The CDR3 DNA is TGTGCCAGCAGCTTAGGTACTACGGTGAACACCGGGGAGCTGTTTTTT. Amino acid sequence: CASSLGTTVNTGELFF.

This chain links TRBV18 with TRBJ2-5; perhaps TRBD2 as D (5 bases). From germline, CDR1 is KGHSH and CDR2 LQKENI. The CDR3 runs to 13 residues. Trimming took off 1 base at V and 5 bases at J, with 8 bases between the two ends. In DNA, the CDR3 is TGTGCCAGCTCACCACGGGAGCATGAGACCCAGTACTTC. This translates into CASSPREHETQYF.

The V call is TRBV2, the J call TRBJ2-5; no clear D gene. CDR3 length equals 14 residues. The germline CDR1 and CDR2 sequences are SNHLY and FYNNEI. Trimming cost V 6 bases and J 0 bases, with 11 bases left between them. CDR3 nucleotides: TGTGCCAGCAGCGGAGACGTGTACCAAGAGACCCAGTACTTC. It codes for CASSGDVYQETQYF.

For the CDR3, the DNA is TGTGCCAGCAGTTTCTTAGGGACAGAAGAGACCCAGTACTTC. Translating it yields CASSFLGTEETQYF. The rearrangement joins TRBV27 to TRBJ2-5; 7 bases fit TRBD1. V dropped 3 bases and J dropped 3; count of bases not matched to a gene: 4. The CDR3 extends over 14 amino acids. Germline assignment: CDR1 MNHEY and CDR2 SMNVEV (reference sequence).